The 21 T cell receptor beta chains given below trace back to one sample, sequenced in a study of blood T cell repertoires in COVID-19. TCRdb's copy holds only in-frame clones and misses some; the assay was immunoSEQ multiplex PCR. The sample lists approximately 150,000 clones, over 80% seen once, with 1.5% to 2% in the top ten. The sample taken for sequencing was peripheral blood. The receptors were gathered from a human donor in a cohort sampled during active COVID-19.

This chain connects TRBV19 to TRBJ1-2, with D uncertain. V gave up 5 bases and J gave up 4 bases, with 8 bases separating them. Germline CDR1 and CDR2: LNHDA and SQIVND (reference sequence). This CDR3 spans 12 amino acids. The CDR3 coding sequence is TGTGCCAGTAGTCCGGACTTCTATGGCTACACCTTC. Translation: CASSPDFYGYTF.

V is TRBV7-6 and J is TRBJ2-1, with a possible D match to TRBD1 (6 bases). V was trimmed by 1 base and J by 6 bases, leaving 16 bases between them. In germline, CDR1 is SGHVS, CDR2 FNYEAQ. CDR3 size: 16 residues. The CDR3 protein is CASSLVQGSLGNEQFF. The CDR3, as DNA: TGTGCCAGCAGCTTAGTGCAGGGGAGCCTAGGCAATGAGCAGTTCTTC. The complete variable domain, with remaining parts taken from reference TRBV7-6 and TRBJ2-1, reads GAGVSQSPRYKVTKRGQDVALRCDPISGHVSLYWYRQALGQGPEFLTYFNYEAQQDKSGLPNDRFSAERPEGSISTLTIQRTEQRDSAMYRCASSLVQGSLGNEQFFGPGTRLTVL.

V and J are TRBV7-8 and TRBJ2-5; the match to TRBD2 covers 7 bases. J gave up 7 bases and V 8 bases, and 19 bases lay outside the gene matches. The CDR3 runs 16 residues. The V gene's germline CDR1 is SGHVS and CDR2 FQNEAQ. This chain's CDR3 is CASGGAGSQLGGTQYF. CDR3 DNA sequence: TGTGCCAGCGGGGGAGCGGGATCACAGTTAGGAGGGACCCAGTACTTC. The whole variable domain, filled in from reference TRBV7-8 and TRBJ2-5, reads GAGVSQSPRYKVAKRGQDVALRCDPISGHVSLFWYQQALGQGPEFLTYFQNEAQLDKSGLPSDRFFAERPEGSVSTLKIQRTQQEDSAVYLCASGGAGSQLGGTQYFGPGTRLLVL.

The J gene is TRBJ1-4, the V gene TRBV6-5, with D tentatively TRBD1 (6 bases). V shed 6 bases and J shed 4 bases, with 15 bases lying between them. The germline V gene has CDR1 MNHEY and CDR2 SVGAGI. The CDR3 totals 15 residues. CDR3 bases: TGTGCCAGCAGCCGAACCGACAGGAATAATGAAAAACTGTTTTTT. Encoded protein: CASSRTDRNNEKLFF.

This clone was seen just once. The chain employs TRBV2 and TRBJ2-1; D is perhaps TRBD2 (6 bases). This CDR3 has 15 amino acids. V lost 2 bases to trimming and J lost 6 bases, with 14 bases between them. The germline V gene encodes CDR1 SNHLY and CDR2 FYNNEI. CDR3 sequence: CASSELEGGGNEQFF. Written as DNA, the CDR3 is TGTGCCAGCAGTGAATTAGAGGGAGGCGGCAATGAGCAGTTCTTC. Full variable domain (rest looked up from reference TRBV2 and TRBJ2-1): EPEVTQTPSHQVTQMGQEVILRCVPISNHLYFYWYRQILGQKVEFLVSFYNNEISEKSEIFDDQFSVERPDGSNFTLKIRSTKLEDSAMYFCASSELEGGGNEQFFGPGTRLTVL.

The chain employs TRBV7-8 and TRBJ2-2; TRBD2 matches at 15 bases. After removal of 0 bases from V and 5 bases from J, the junction contained 1 base not matched to a gene. Germline V gene sequence: CDR1 SGHVS, CDR2 FQNEAQ. This CDR3 is 17 amino acids long. The CDR3 nucleotides are TGTGCCAGCAGCTTAGCGGGACTAGCGGGAGGTACCGGGGAGCTGTTTTTT. It translates to CASSLAGLAGGTGELFF.

Turning to this clone: The sample has other DNA sequences that encode this CDR3 too. The rearrangement uses TRBV5-1 and TRBJ2-1; D perhaps matches TRBD2 (6 bases). Per germline, CDR1 SGHRS and CDR2 YFSETQ. This CDR3 is built from 14 residues. Deletions cut 2 bases from V and 2 bases from J, with 8 bases between. CDR3 residues: CASSFSGAYNEQFF. Written as DNA, the CDR3 is TGCGCCAGCAGCTTTTCGGGGGCCTACAATGAGCAGTTCTTC.

The genes are TRBV19 and TRBJ1-5, with D perhaps matching TRBD1 (5 bases). The V gene lost 5 bases and the J gene lost 3 bases, with 23 bases spanning the gap. The CDR3 loop spans 18 amino acids. Germline CDR1 LNHDA, CDR2 SQIVND (reference sequence). In DNA, the CDR3 is TGTGCCAGTAGTTCTCGACAGCTACCACAACTTTCCAATCAGCCCCAGCATTTT. The encoded protein is CASSSRQLPQLSNQPQHF.

V and J are TRBV6-5 and TRBJ2-7; 7 nucleotides agree with TRBD1. The germline gives CDR1 MNHEY, CDR2 SVGAGI. V lost 0 bases, J lost 3 bases, and 2 bases stayed unmatched. The CDR3 loop spans 14 amino acids. DNA of the CDR3: TGTGCCAGCAGTTACTCAGGGACAGACTACGAGCAGTACTTC. This codes for CASSYSGTDYEQYF.

This clone was seen a single time. This sequence joins TRBV12-5 and TRBJ2-7; 9 nucleotides line up with TRBD1. The V gene's germline CDR1 is LGHNT and CDR2 FRNRAP. This CDR3 comprises 14 residues. Germline trimming cut 8 bases from V and 4 bases from J; bases unmatched to any gene: 9. CDR3 nucleotide sequence: TGTGCTAGTAGTATGGACAGGGGCAGGTACGAGCAGTACTTC. This translates into CASSMDRGRYEQYF.

The chain has TRBV3-1 (or the pseudogene TRBV3-2) and TRBJ1-1, with TRBD1 matching 7 bases. CDR1 is LGHDT, CDR2 YNNKEL, per germline (reference sequence). The CDR3 runs 13 residues. V lost 1 base to trimming and J lost 11 bases; unmatched junction nucleotides: 7. This chain's CDR3 is CASSQVRGELAFF. CDR3 bases: TGTGCCAGCAGCCAAGTCAGGGGGGAGTTGGCTTTCTTT.

The rearrangement links TRBV19 to TRBJ1-3; D is undetermined. The CDR3 is 14 amino acids. Per germline, CDR1 LNHDA and CDR2 SQIVND (reference sequence). V was cut by 3 bases and J by 1 base, with 7 bases left in between. In DNA, the CDR3 is TGTGCCAGTAGTATGTATTCTTCTGGAAACACCATATATTTT. It specifies CASSMYSSGNTIYF.

There are a few counts of this clone. J is TRBJ2-2 and V is TRBV10-1; TRBD2 matches 8 bases. The CDR3 loop spans 19 amino acids. The germline CDR1 and CDR2 sequences are WNHNN and SYGVQD (reference sequence). V gave up 2 bases and J gave up 4 bases; unmatched junction bases: 15. CDR3: CASSEGSSGEPTPTGELFF. Here the CDR3 DNA reads TGCGCCAGCAGTGAGGGTAGTAGCGGGGAGCCCACGCCCACCGGGGAGCTGTTTTTT.

This chain uses TRBV3-1 (or the pseudogene TRBV3-2) with TRBJ2-7; D is possibly TRBD1 (5 bases). Germline CDR1 reads LGHDT; CDR2 reads YNNKEL (reference sequence). The V and J ends lost 4 bases and 6 bases respectively, with 10 bases between them. The CDR3 is 12 residues long. CDR3 DNA sequence: TGTGCCAGCAGCCGGCAGGGTTCCGAGCAGTACTTC. Translating it yields CASSRQGSEQYF.

The chain recombines TRBV2 with TRBJ2-1, with D perhaps matching TRBD2 (7 bases). The CDR3 runs to 14 residues. Germline V CDR1 and CDR2: SNHLY, FYNNEI. Trimming stripped 5 bases from V and 7 bases from J, with 15 bases between. In nucleotides, the CDR3 is TGTGCCAGCAGTTTCAATAGGGGGGGAAATGAGCAGTTCTTC. Translating it yields CASSFNRGGNEQFF.

The chain is built from TRBV29-1 and TRBJ2-5, with 10 nucleotides matching TRBD2. The CDR3 loop spans 16 amino acids. CDR1 SQVTM and CDR2 ANQGSEA come from the germline V gene. V shed 3 bases, J shed 5 bases, and the junction held 12 bases outside the gene matches. CDR3 residues: CSVEGLAGGLPETQYF. DNA for the CDR3: TGCAGCGTTGAGGGCTTAGCGGGAGGCCTTCCGGAGACCCAGTACTTC.

This rearrangement joins TRBV11-3 to TRBJ2-2; TRBD1 is a possible D gene (6 bases). V was clipped by 4 bases and J by 4 bases, with 16 bases between them. This CDR3 spans 16 amino acids. In germline, CDR1 is SGHNT, CDR2 YENEEA. CDR3 coding DNA: TGTGCCAGCAGCTCTAGACAGGACTCTATCACCGGGGAGCTGTTTTTT. Residues: CASSSRQDSITGELFF.

V gene TRBV29-1 combines with J gene TRBJ2-7, with no clear D. The V end lost 2 bases, the J end lost 3 bases, and 8 bases lay between the germline ends. Germline V lookup: CDR1 SQVTM, CDR2 ANQGSEA. CDR3 length equals 12 residues. The CDR3 sequence: CSVESQNYEQYF. Here the CDR3 DNA reads TGCAGCGTTGAAAGTCAGAACTACGAGCAGTACTTC.

The chain joins TRBV28 to TRBJ2-7; 10 bases line up with TRBD2. From germline, CDR1 is MDHEN and CDR2 SYDVKM. Trimming removed 6 bases from V and 5 bases from J; junction bases left unmatched: 13. CDR3 length: 16 amino acids. As DNA, the CDR3 is TGTGCCAGCAGCCGATCTACCGGGACTAGCGAGGACGAGCAGTACTTC. Protein: CASSRSTGTSEDEQYF.

The chain carries TRBV4-1 and TRBJ2-7, with TRBD1 identical over 9 bases. The J segment lost 3 bases and the V segment lost 0 bases, leaving 15 bases of the junction unmatched. Per germline, CDR1 MGHRA and CDR2 YSYEKL. This CDR3 is 19 amino acids long. CDR3 amino acids: CASSQDPDRGNGRSYEQYF. CDR3 nucleotide sequence: TGCGCCAGCAGCCAAGACCCGGACAGGGGAAACGGGAGGAGCTACGAGCAGTACTTC.

V is TRBV3-1 (or the pseudogene TRBV3-2) and J is TRBJ2-5; no definite D call. Trimming left V 0 bases short and J 6 bases short, with 5 bases between. This CDR3 comprises 12 residues. From germline, CDR1 is LGHDT and CDR2 YNNKEL (reference sequence). For the CDR3, the DNA is TGTGCCAGCAGCCAAGACGGTCAGACCCAGTACTTC. Its translation: CASSQDGQTQYF.